This T cell receptor (beta chain) was retrieved from a study of Tregs in tolerant kidney transplant recipients (dated by TCRdb to the late 2010s). For the wider study: Before combined kidney and bone marrow transplantation, this study identified donor-specific regulatory T cells using TCRbeta sequencing and then followed those same cells after transplant.

Genomic DNA was extracted from sorted cells with the QIAGEN DNeasy Blood and Tissue Kit for TCRbeta CDR3 sequencing. Through immunoSEQ, high-throughput TCRbeta CDR3 sequencing was done commercially, including PCR amplification with internal controls and bias correction. The paper's data handling went like this. Unique productive TCRbeta sequences were defined by CDR3 nucleotide sequence where primers matched, otherwise by CDR3 amino acid sequence with Vbeta and Jbeta genes. To correct sorting error, sequences shared between sorted populations at a frequency ratio of 2:1 or less were removed; the rest were assigned to the higher population. A sequence counted as donor-reactive if, in CFSE-low cells, the sequence had a frequency of at least 0.01% and was expanded at least 5-fold compared with unstimulated cells. Repertoire divergence was quantified by Jensen-Shannon divergence using the top 100 TCRbeta sequences ranked by frequency. When a sample had multiple sequencing runs, each run was corrected for sorting error separately and the runs were then pooled. TCRdb took this table from immuneACCESS and kept in-frame rearrangements with V and J called. Such tables lack part of the clones; where checked against another copy, unresolved V genes explain under half of the gap, and the rest is unexplained. V and J calls and clone size are as listed in that table; D and trimming were resolved from the DNA. The sample table contains 81,000 or so clones; only one count was recorded for around 90% of them. Clones ranked in the top ten supply more than 1.5% of the sample.

Related donors were used in the transplants with nonmyeloablative bone marrow transplantation, and mixed chimerism was transient in the human trials. Unstimulated Tregs (CD4+CD25+CD127-), CD4+ non-Tregs (CD4+CD25-), CD4 and CD8 cells were FACS-sorted from thawed PBMCs. Patients were several combined kidney and bone marrow transplant recipients from the ITN036ST trial, and only these trial subjects had samples available. Healthy control blood was separated into PBMCs by Ficoll density gradient and cryopreserved, and patient PBMCs were collected both before and after transplant. Beyond this particular receptor, the publication reports: Biological reproducibility was not directly addressed, though technical replication error appeared minimal. The study was limited by small patient numbers, and the findings need validation in larger populations and under other immunosuppression protocols. Expanding Tregs with activated donor B cells appeared to identify the most biologically relevant and donor-specific TCRbeta repertoire. Because the PCR primers were changed over time for some patients, nucleotide-level comparison could not be performed across the samples from those patients. In tolerant patients, the expansion of donor-specific Tregs was greater than global Treg expansion, suggesting that the expansion was antigen-driven rather than nonspecific.

Regarding this clone: There is no known antigen for this receptor. One base away there is no much larger clone; base qualities are not given. The sample contains more than one DNA sequence encoding this CDR3.

Trimming accounts for 1 base at V and 7 bases at J, while the number of junction bases matched to no gene is 4. CDR3 length: 15 amino acids, cysteine to phenylalanine. Here the CDR3 DNA is all that survives: 45 bases in frame from base 1. CDR1 MNHNY and CDR2 SVGAGI are derived from the germline V gene (reference sequence). The receptor was isolated from a human patient who received a combined kidney and bone marrow transplant. The graft donor may be the source of some T cells after a transplant. The sequencing used CD4+ T cells from blood (PBMCs), collected 24 months after the transplant. The chain links TRBV6-6 with TRBJ1-4; 9 central nucleotides agree with TRBD1. The nucleotides are TGTGCCAGCAGTTACTTGGGACAGGGAGTTGAAAAACTGTTTTTT. Translated, it gives CASSYLGQGVEKLFF.